Listed below are T cell receptor beta chains from one sample, sequenced in a study of cytomegalovirus exposure and HLA in healthy donors. TCRdb keeps only in-frame clones here, not all; method: immunoSEQ multiplex PCR. Of 160,000 or so clones in the sample, 70% to 90% were seen once. The source material was PBMCs. The source is a woman in her 30s in good health and CMV-seropositive. Both conserved end residues are part of each CDR3. Fields, in order: clone size, V gene, D gene, J gene, CDR3 protein, CDR3 DNA. The D gene is left open where the match is weak. Size tells how often a clone was seen (once, few, many) or the class of an expanded clone, and some rows leave it out.

size: .
V: TRBV7-3
D: .
J: TRBJ2-7
CDR3: CASSPRAGPYEQYF
DNA: TGTGCCAGCAGCCCGAGGGCGGGACCCTACGAGCAGTACTTC

size: .
V: TRBV7-8
D: .
J: TRBJ2-5
CDR3: CASSSLQVLETQYF
DNA: TGTGCCAGCAGCTCGCTACAGGTGTTAGAGACCCAGTACTTC

size: .
V: TRBV30
D: TRBD1
J: TRBJ1-1
CDR3: CAWSVGQGVRYFTEAFF
DNA: TGTGCCTGGAGTGTAGGACAGGGTGTCCGGTATTTCACTGAAGCTTTCTTT

size: .
V: TRBV6-1
D: TRBD1
J: TRBJ1-3
CDR3: CASSAGGSGNTIYF
DNA: TGTGCCAGCAGTGCAGGGGGATCTGGAAACACCATATATTTT

size: .
V: TRBV4-2
D: TRBD1
J: TRBJ1-2
CDR3: CASSQEWGQEDYGYTF
DNA: TGTGCCAGCAGCCAAGAATGGGGACAGGAGGACTATGGCTACACCTTC

size: .
V: TRBV30
D: TRBD1
J: TRBJ1-2
CDR3: CAWSGFAGGQGAYGYTF
DNA: TGTGCCTGGAGTGGGTTCGCTGGGGGGCAGGGGGCCTATGGCTACACCTTC

size: once
V: TRBV7-9
D: .
J: TRBJ1-1
CDR3: CSSSLGSGANTEAFF
DNA: TGTTCCAGCAGCTTAGGGTCAGGGGCGAACACTGAAGCTTTCTTT

size: .
V: TRBV6-4
D: TRBD2
J: TRBJ2-1
CDR3: CASKTGTSGKDEQFF
DNA: TGTGCCAGCAAAACCGGGACTAGCGGGAAAGATGAGCAGTTCTTC

size: .
V: TRBV9
D: .
J: TRBJ2-3
CDR3: CASSLGLASYTDTQYF
DNA: TGTGCCAGCAGCCTTGGGTTAGCGAGCTACACAGATACGCAGTATTTT

size: few
V: TRBV18
D: TRBD1
J: TRBJ1-2
CDR3: CASSPGGGNYGYTF
DNA: TGTGCCAGCTCACCAGGAGGGGGCAACTATGGCTACACCTTC

size: few
V: TRBV5-4
D: TRBD1
J: TRBJ2-3
CDR3: CASSTSRDRSTDTQYF
DNA: TGTGCCAGCAGTACAAGCCGGGACAGAAGCACAGATACGCAGTATTTT

size: .
V: TRBV29-1
D: .
J: TRBJ1-1
CDR3: CSVEENRAQAFF
DNA: TGCAGCGTTGAGGAGAACAGGGCACAAGCTTTCTTT

size: .
V: TRBV7-2
D: TRBD1
J: TRBJ1-6
CDR3: CAARSTGYNSPLHF
DNA: TGTGCCGCCAGGTCGACAGGGTATAATTCACCCCTCCACTTT

size: .
V: TRBV10-3
D: .
J: TRBJ1-2
CDR3: CAITEAPYGGYTF
DNA: TGTGCCATCACGGAGGCCCCATATGGAGGCTACACCTTC

size: .
V: TRBV5-1
D: .
J: TRBJ2-7
CDR3: CASSLGALGEQYF
DNA: TGCGCCAGCAGCTTGGGGGCACTGGGCGAGCAGTACTTC